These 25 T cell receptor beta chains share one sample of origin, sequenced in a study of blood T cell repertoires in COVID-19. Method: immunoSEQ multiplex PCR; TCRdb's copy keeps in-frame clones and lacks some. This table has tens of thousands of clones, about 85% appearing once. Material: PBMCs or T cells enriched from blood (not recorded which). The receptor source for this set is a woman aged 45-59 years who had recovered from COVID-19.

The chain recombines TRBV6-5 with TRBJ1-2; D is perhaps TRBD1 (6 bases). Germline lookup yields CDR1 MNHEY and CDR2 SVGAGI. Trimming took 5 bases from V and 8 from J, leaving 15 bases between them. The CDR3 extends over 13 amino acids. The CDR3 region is CASSIPGVRGYTF. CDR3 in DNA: TGTGCCAGCAGTATCCCAGGGGTGCGGGGCTACACCTTC.

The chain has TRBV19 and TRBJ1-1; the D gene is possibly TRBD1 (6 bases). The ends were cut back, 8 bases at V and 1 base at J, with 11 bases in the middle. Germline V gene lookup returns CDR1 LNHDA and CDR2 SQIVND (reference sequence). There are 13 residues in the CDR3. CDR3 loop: CASGDRRNTEAFF. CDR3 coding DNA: TGTGCCAGTGGTGACAGGCGGAACACTGAAGCTTTCTTT.

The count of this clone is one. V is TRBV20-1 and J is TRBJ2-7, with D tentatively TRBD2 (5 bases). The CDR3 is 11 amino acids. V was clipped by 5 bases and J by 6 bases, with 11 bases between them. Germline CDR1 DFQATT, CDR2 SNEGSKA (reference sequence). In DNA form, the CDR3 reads TGCAGTGCTGGAGTACGGGGCGAGCAGTACTTC. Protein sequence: CSAGVRGEQYF.

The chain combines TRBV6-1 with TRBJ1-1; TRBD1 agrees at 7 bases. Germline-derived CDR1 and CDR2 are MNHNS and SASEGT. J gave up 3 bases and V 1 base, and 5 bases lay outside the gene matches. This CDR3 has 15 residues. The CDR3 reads CASSEGGQHHTEAFF. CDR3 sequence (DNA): TGTGCCAGCAGTGAAGGGGGACAGCACCACACTGAAGCTTTCTTT.

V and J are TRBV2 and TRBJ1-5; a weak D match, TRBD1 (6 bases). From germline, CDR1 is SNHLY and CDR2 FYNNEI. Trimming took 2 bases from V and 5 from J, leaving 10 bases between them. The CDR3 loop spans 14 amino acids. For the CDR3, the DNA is TGTGCCAGCAGTGAATCTTCAGGGGATCAGCCCCAGCATTTT. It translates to CASSESSGDQPQHF.

The CDR3 protein is CASSESSNQPQHF. In nucleotides, the CDR3 is TGTGCCAGCAGCGAGAGTAGCAATCAGCCCCAGCATTTT. This sequence joins TRBV7-2 and TRBJ1-5, with unresolved D. The germline V and J ends were trimmed by 5 bases and 0 bases, with 5 bases remaining between them. CDR3 size: 13 residues. Germline lookup yields CDR1 SGHTA and CDR2 FQGNSA.

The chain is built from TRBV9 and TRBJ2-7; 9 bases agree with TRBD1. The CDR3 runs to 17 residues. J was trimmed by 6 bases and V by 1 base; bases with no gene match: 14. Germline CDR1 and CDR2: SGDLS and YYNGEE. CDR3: CASSVSPGTGSGFEQYF. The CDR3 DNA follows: TGTGCCAGCAGCGTATCACCCGGGACAGGGTCGGGGTTCGAGCAGTACTTC.

CDR3 bases: TGTGCCAGCAGTTACTTGACAGCTTACGAGCAGTACTTC. Its protein is CASSYLTAYEQYF. The J gene is TRBJ2-7, the V gene TRBV6-6; maybe TRBD1 (5 bases). The germline V gene has CDR1 MNHNY and CDR2 SVGAGI (reference sequence). V lost 1 base, J lost 4 bases, and 8 bases lay in between. CDR3 size: 13 residues.

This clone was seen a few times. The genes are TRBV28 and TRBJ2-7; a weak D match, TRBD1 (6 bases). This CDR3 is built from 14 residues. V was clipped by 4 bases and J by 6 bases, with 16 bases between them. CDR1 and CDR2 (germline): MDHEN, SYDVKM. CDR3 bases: TGTGCCAGCAGTTCCGACAGGTCGGGGATCGAGCAGTACTTC. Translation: CASSSDRSGIEQYF.

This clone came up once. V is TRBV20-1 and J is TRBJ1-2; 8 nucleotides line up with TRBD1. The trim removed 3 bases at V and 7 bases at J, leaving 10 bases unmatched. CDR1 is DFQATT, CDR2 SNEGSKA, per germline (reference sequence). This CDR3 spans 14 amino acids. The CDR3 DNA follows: TGCAGTGCTAGTTCCCAGGGGGCGCTAGGTGGCTACACCTTC. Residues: CSASSQGALGGYTF.

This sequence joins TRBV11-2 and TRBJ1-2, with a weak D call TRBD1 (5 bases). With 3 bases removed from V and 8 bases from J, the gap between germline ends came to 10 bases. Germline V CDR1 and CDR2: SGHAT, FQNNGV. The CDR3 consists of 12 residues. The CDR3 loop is CASSFQRGGYTF. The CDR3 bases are TGTGCCAGCAGCTTTCAGCGGGGGGGCTACACCTTC.

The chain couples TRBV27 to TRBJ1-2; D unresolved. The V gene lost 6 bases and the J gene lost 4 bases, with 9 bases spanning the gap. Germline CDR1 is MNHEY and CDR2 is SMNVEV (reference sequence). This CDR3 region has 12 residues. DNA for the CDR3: TGTGCCAGCAGGAGAGGAATCTATGGCTACACCTTC. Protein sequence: CASRRGIYGYTF.

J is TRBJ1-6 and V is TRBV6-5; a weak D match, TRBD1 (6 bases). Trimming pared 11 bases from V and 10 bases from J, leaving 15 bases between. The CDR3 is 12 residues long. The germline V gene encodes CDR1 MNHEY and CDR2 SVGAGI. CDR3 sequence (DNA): TGTGCCGGTCTTACAGGGAACTCACCCCTCCACTTT. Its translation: CAGLTGNSPLHF.

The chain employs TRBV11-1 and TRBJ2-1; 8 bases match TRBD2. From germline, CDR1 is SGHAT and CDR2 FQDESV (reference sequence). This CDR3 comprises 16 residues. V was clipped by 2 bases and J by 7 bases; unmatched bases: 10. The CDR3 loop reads CASSLMSGGANNEQFF. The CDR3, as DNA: TGTGCCAGCAGCTTAATGAGCGGGGGAGCTAATAATGAGCAGTTCTTC.

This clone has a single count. The CDR3 is CASNPGQWNTGELFF. The CDR3 coding sequence is TGTGCCAGCAACCCGGGACAGTGGAACACCGGGGAGCTGTTTTTT. V and J are TRBV6-5 and TRBJ2-2; 7 bases are a match to TRBD1. This CDR3 is built from 15 residues. J lost 1 base, V lost 7 bases, and 6 bases had no gene match. The germline CDR1 and CDR2 sequences are MNHEY and SVGAGI.

CDR3 coding DNA: TGTGCCAGCTCACCCGAGGACAGCTCAAGGCACACCATATATTTT. It is translated as CASSPEDSSRHTIYF. The chain couples TRBV18 to TRBJ1-3; tentative D call: TRBD1 (6 bases). Between the trimmed V and J ends, which lost 3 bases and 8 bases, there was a span of 17 bases. Germline assignment: CDR1 KGHSH and CDR2 LQKENI. The CDR3 is 15 amino acids.

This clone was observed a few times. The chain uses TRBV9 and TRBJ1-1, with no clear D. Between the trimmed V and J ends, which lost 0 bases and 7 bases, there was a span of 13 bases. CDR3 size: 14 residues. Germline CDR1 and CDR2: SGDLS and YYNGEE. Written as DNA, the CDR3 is TGTGCCAGCAGCGTAGGGCAGCACGAGGTTGAAGCTTTCTTT. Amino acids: CASSVGQHEVEAFF.

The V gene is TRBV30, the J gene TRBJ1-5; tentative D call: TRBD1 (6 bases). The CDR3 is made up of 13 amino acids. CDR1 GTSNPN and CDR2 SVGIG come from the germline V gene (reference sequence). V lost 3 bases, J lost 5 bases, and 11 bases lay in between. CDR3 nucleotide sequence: TGTGCCTGGAGCAGGGGTGGCGATCAGCCCCAGCATTTT. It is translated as CAWSRGGDQPQHF.

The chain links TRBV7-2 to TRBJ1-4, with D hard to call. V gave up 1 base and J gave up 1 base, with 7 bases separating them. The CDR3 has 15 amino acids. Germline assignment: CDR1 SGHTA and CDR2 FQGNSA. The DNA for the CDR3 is TGTGCCAGCAGCTTAGACGGGATAACTAATGAAAAACTGTTTTTT. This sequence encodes CASSLDGITNEKLFF.

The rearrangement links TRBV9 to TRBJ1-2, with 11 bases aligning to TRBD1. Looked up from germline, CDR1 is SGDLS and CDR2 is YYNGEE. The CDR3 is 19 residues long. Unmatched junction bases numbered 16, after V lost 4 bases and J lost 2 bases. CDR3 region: CASSPQTGTGGSRNYGYTF. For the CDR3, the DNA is TGTGCCAGCAGCCCGCAGACCGGGACAGGGGGTTCGAGAAACTATGGCTACACCTTC.

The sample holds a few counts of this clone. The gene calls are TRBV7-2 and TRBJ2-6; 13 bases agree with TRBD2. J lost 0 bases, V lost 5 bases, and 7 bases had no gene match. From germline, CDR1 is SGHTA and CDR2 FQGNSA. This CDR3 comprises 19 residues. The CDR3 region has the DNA TGTGCCAGCAGCCCGAGACTAGCGGGGGGCGCCTCTGGGGCCAACGTCCTGACTTTC. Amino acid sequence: CASSPRLAGGASGANVLTF.

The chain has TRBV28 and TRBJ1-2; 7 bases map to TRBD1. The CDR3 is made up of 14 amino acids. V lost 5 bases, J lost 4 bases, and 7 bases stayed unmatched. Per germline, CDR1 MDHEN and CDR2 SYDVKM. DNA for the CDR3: TGTGCCAGCAGTCCGAACAGGGGACCCTATGGCTACACCTTC. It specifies CASSPNRGPYGYTF.

This chain's CDR3 is CASSPPFPSVGQYF. CDR3 in DNA: TGTGCCAGCTCACCACCGTTCCCCTCGGTCGGGCAGTACTTC. The chain employs TRBV18 and TRBJ2-7; D unresolved. The CDR3 has 14 amino acids. Per the germline V gene, CDR1 is KGHSH and CDR2 is LQKENI. The V gene lost 0 bases and the J gene lost 9 bases, with 15 bases spanning the gap.

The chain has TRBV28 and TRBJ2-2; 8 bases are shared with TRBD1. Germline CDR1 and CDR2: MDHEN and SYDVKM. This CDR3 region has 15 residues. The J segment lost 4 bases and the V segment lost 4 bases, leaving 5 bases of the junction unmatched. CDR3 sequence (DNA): TGTGCCAGCAGTTCAGGGGGCGATCCCACCGGGGAGCTGTTTTTT. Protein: CASSSGGDPTGELFF.

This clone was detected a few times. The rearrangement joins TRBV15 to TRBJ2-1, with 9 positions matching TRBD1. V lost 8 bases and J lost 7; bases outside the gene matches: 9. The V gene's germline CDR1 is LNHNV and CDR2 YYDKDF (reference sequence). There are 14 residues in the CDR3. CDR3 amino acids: CATGRGQGENEQFF. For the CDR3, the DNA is TGTGCCACCGGTCGGGGACAGGGTGAGAATGAGCAGTTCTTC.